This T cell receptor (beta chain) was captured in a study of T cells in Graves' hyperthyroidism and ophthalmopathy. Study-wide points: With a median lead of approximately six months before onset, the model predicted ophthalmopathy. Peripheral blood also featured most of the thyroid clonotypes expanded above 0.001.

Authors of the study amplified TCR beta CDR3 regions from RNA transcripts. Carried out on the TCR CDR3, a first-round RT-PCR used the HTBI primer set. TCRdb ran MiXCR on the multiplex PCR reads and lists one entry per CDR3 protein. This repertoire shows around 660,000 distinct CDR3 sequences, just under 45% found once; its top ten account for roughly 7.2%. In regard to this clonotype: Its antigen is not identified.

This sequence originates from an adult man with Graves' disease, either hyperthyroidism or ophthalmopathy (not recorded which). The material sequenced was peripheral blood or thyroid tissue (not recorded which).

The CDR3 protein is CASTGTGGFAEAFF. CDR3 bases: TGTGCCAGCACAGGGACAGGGGGCTTCGCTGAAGCTTTCTTT. This rearrangement joins TRBV25-1 to TRBJ1-1, with 12 bases that match TRBD1. The CDR3 consists of 14 residues. CDR1 and CDR2 (germline): MGHDK, SYGVNS. The J segment lost 6 bases and the V segment lost 7 bases, leaving 6 bases of the junction unmatched.